A selection of T cell receptor beta chains follows, all from one sample in a study. TCRdb used MiXCR to reprocess the 5' RACE reads, holding one entry per CDR3 protein. This sample yields tens of thousands of distinct CDR3 sequences, of which less than 30% are seen a single time; approximately 2.2% belongs to the top ten. The sequencing sample was made of tumor-infiltrating Tregs sorted from the breast tumor. The source of these receptors is a female donor with breast cancer. Each CDR3 is given with its conserved first and last residue. Each record gives: clone size, D gene, J gene, V gene, CDR3 DNA, CDR3 protein. The D gene is left open where the match is weak. Clone size is shown for a subset of rows, as once, few, many or a class of expanded clone.

size: NA; D: NA; J: TRBJ1-2; V: TRBV5-1; DNA: TGCGCCAGCAGCTTAGGGACGGACACCTATGGCTACACCTTC; CDR3: CASSLGTDTYGYTF
size: NA; D: TRBD2; J: TRBJ2-3; V: TRBV7-3; DNA: TGTGCCAGCAGCTCAACTAGCGGGAGGGGGGCAGATACGCAGTATTTT; CDR3: CASSSTSGRGADTQYF
size: many; D: TRBD1; J: TRBJ1-2; V: TRBV29-1; DNA: TGCAGCGTTAAGGAGGGGGCGTCTAACTATGGCTACACCTTC; CDR3: CSVKEGASNYGYTF
size: NA; D: NA; J: TRBJ2-1; V: TRBV5-1; DNA: TGCGCCAGCAGCTTGGAGAATTACAATGAGCAGTTCTTC; CDR3: CASSLENYNEQFF
size: NA; D: NA; J: TRBJ2-7; V: TRBV30; DNA: TGTGCCTGCCAACCTGTACACGAGCAGTACTTC; CDR3: CACQPVHEQYF
size: NA; D: NA; J: TRBJ2-1; V: TRBV24-1; DNA: TGTGCCACCAGGGACAGTGGGGGCTTCTCCAATGAGCAGTTCTTC; CDR3: CATRDSGGFSNEQFF
size: NA; D: NA; J: TRBJ1-2; V: TRBV7-2; DNA: TGTGCCAGCAGGGATTTGGGTCGGGGCTACACCTTC; CDR3: CASRDLGRGYTF
size: many; D: NA; J: TRBJ1-1; V: TRBV6-5; DNA: TGTGCCAGCACCACGGATATATGGAACACTGAAGCTTTCTTT; CDR3: CASTTDIWNTEAFF
size: few; D: NA; J: TRBJ1-1; V: TRBV7-3; DNA: TGTGCCAGCAGCGCAACCCCGGGATGGGAAACTTTCTTT; CDR3: CASSATPGWETFF
size: NA; D: NA; J: TRBJ2-7; V: TRBV15; DNA: TGTGCCACCAGCAGAGCCTCGGGAGAGGAGCAGTACTTC; CDR3: CATSRASGEEQYF
size: many; D: NA; J: TRBJ2-5; V: TRBV5-1; DNA: TGCGCCAGCAGCCCCGCCGGCGGCGCCATCCAAGAGACCCAGTACTTC; CDR3: CASSPAGGAIQETQYF
size: NA; D: TRBD2; J: TRBJ2-1; V: TRBV4-1; DNA: TGCGCCAGCAGCCCCCCGACTAGCGGGATCTCCATGTATGACTTCTACAATGAGCAGTTCTTC; CDR3: CASSPPTSGISMYDFYNEQFF
size: NA; D: NA; J: TRBJ2-1; V: TRBV4-2; DNA: TGTGCCAGCAGCCAAGACGGGGCTAATGAGCAGTTCTTC; CDR3: CASSQDGANEQFF
size: once; D: NA; J: TRBJ2-7; V: TRBV11-1; DNA: TGTGCCAGCAGCTTAGCCGGGGATACAGCCTACGAGCAGTACTTC; CDR3: CASSLAGDTAYEQYF
size: few; D: NA; J: TRBJ2-1; V: TRBV29-1; DNA: TGCAGGGGAGGGGGCTTCGGTGAGCAGTTCTTC; CDR3: CRGGGFGEQFF
size: many; D: NA; J: TRBJ1-1; V: TRBV24-1; DNA: TGTGCCACCAGTGGTATTAAAGGACGGCTGAACACTGAAGCTTTCTTT; CDR3: CATSGIKGRLNTEAFF
size: once; D: TRBD2; J: TRBJ2-5; V: TRBV5-1; DNA: TGCGCCAGCAGCACGGGGACTAGCGGGGGATTTCAAGAGACCCAGTACTTC; CDR3: CASSTGTSGGFQETQYF
size: NA; D: TRBD2; J: TRBJ2-1; V: TRBV5-1; DNA: TGCGCCAGCAGCTTGAGGACTAGCGGCTACAATGAGCAGTGCTTC; CDR3: CASSLRTSGYNEQCF
size: medium-sized; D: NA; J: TRBJ1-6; V: TRBV9; DNA: TGTGCCAGCGGGCGGTTCGAGGGGTCACCCCTCCACTTT; CDR3: CASGRFEGSPLHF
size: few; D: TRBD2; J: TRBJ2-1; V: TRBV2; DNA: TGTGCCAGCAGTTTTAGCGGGGGGGCCTACAATGAGCAGTTCTTC; CDR3: CASSFSGGAYNEQFF
size: few; D: NA; J: TRBJ2-5; V: TRBV6-2/TRBV6-3; DNA: TGTGCCAGCAGTCGGGACGGTCAAGAGACCCAGTACTTC; CDR3: CASSRDGQETQYF
size: many; D: TRBD1; J: TRBJ1-5; V: TRBV5-6; DNA: TGTGCCAGCAGCGAGACAGGGGGCGGTCCTCAGCCCCAGCATTTT; CDR3: CASSETGGGPQPQHF
size: few; D: NA; J: TRBJ2-7; V: TRBV4-2; DNA: TGTGCCAGCAGCCCACGGTCTCCAGCCTACGAGCAGTACTTC; CDR3: CASSPRSPAYEQYF
size: NA; D: NA; J: TRBJ1-5; V: TRBV7-8; DNA: TGTGCCAGCAGCCTAGGGGGGTTCGATCAGCCCCAGCATTTT; CDR3: CASSLGGFDQPQHF